This is a list of T cell receptor beta chains from one sample in a study of response to subunit inactivated influenza vaccine. TCRdb analysed the RT-PCR reads with MiXCR anew, one entry per CDR3 protein. Here the sample spans about 520,000 distinct CDR3 sequences, about 25% being singletons. Sample: CD4+ T cells sorted from PBMCs, taken roughly 5 days after vaccination. These receptors were taken from a man aged 50 to 60 who received an inactivated influenza vaccine. Each CDR3 is given with its conserved first and last residue. The D gene is left open where the match is weak. A clone size is listed for some rows: how often the clone was seen (once, few, many), or a class if it is expanded.

>TRBV4-1|-|-|TRBJ2-2
CASSKEGSIDGELFF
TGCGCCAGCAGCAAGGAGGGGAGCATCGACGGGGAGCTGTTTTTT
>TRBV7-6|-|-|TRBJ1-3
CASSSPAKAGNTIYF
TGTGCCAGCAGCTCCCCCGCCAAAGCTGGAAACACCATATATTTT
>TRBV7-2|-|few|TRBJ2-2
CASSRDTSNTGELFF
TGTGCCAGCAGCCGGGACACTAGCAACACCGGGGAGCTGTTTTTT
>TRBV24-1|TRBD2|-|TRBJ2-1
CATSDSGGPSYNEQFF
TGTGCCACCAGTGATTCGGGGGGGCCCTCCTACAATGAGCAGTTCTTC
>TRBV5-1|-|few|TRBJ2-7
CASSLVPTGGHEQYF
TGCGCCAGCAGCTTGGTACCGACAGGAGGTCACGAGCAGTACTTC
>TRBV25-1|-|-|TRBJ1-5
CASSEYRYSNQPQHF
TGTGCCAGCAGTGAATACCGCTATAGCAATCAGCCCCAGCATTTT
>TRBV20-1|TRBD2|-|TRBJ2-7
CSAIPSGRTYEQYF
TGCAGTGCTATTCCTAGCGGGAGAACCTACGAGCAGTACTTC
>TRBV28|-|once|TRBJ2-1
CASNRLGGQQFF
TGTGCCAGCAACCGACTCGGGGGCCAGCAGTTCTTC
>TRBV18|-|-|TRBJ2-1
CASSPLQEGLLNEQFF
TGTGCCAGCTCACCTCTACAGGAGGGGCTGCTCAATGAGCAGTTCTTC
>TRBV6-6|-|-|TRBJ2-7
CASSYSADEQYF
TGTGCCAGCAGTTACTCTGCCGACGAGCAGTACTTC
>TRBV25-1|-|-|TRBJ1-1
CASSVGFAEAFF
TGTGCCAGCAGTGTTGGGTTCGCTGAAGCTTTCTTT
>TRBV6-1|TRBD1|-|TRBJ1-2
CASTTGLSGGYTF
TGTGCCAGCACGACAGGGCTCTCGGGTGGCTACACCTTC
>TRBV28|-|few|TRBJ2-7
CASSPQGIYEQYF
TGTGCCAGCAGCCCGCAGGGTATTTACGAGCAGTACTTC
>TRBV7-9|TRBD1|many|TRBJ2-5
CASSGTVGETQYF
TGTGCCAGCAGCGGGACAGTGGGGGAGACCCAGTACTTC